These T cell receptor beta chains were read from a single sample in a study of blood T cells in healthy people across ages. Using its own MiXCR run on the 5' RACE reads, TCRdb lists one record per CDR3 protein. Among 700,000 or so distinct CDR3 sequences listed, 22% were seen once. Source material: blood. The receptors derive from a man between 65 and 85 years old in good health. Each CDR3 is given with its conserved first and last residue. D genes are given only for firm matches. Clone size is not always given. Where it is, it says once, few, many or a class for expanded clones.

CDR3	DNA	V	size	D	J
CASSLVLGSTDTQYF	TGTGCCAGCAGTTTAGTATTGGGCAGCACAGATACGCAGTATTTT	TRBV12-3/TRBV12-4	-	-	TRBJ2-3
CASSLSLPSRVENEQFF	TGTGCCAGCAGCTTATCATTACCCAGCCGGGTTGAGAATGAGCAGTTCTTC	TRBV7-9	-	-	TRBJ2-1
CASSVGPTQDIQYF	TGTGCCAGCAGCGTAGGGCCTACCCAGGACATTCAGTACTTC	TRBV9	-	-	TRBJ2-4
CSTDRGSYEQYF	TGCAGCACGGACAGGGGCTCCTACGAGCAGTACTTC	TRBV20-1	many	TRBD1	TRBJ2-7
CASSLVGAGVFTDTQYF	TGCGCCAGCAGCTTGGTCGGGGCAGGGGTATTCACAGATACGCAGTATTTT	TRBV5-1	few	-	TRBJ2-3
CASNPTGSNPEAFF	TGCGCCAGCAACCCTACAGGGTCGAACCCTGAAGCTTTCTTT	TRBV5-1	once	-	TRBJ1-1
CASLGRTAADTQYF	TGTGCCAGCTTGGGCCGGACAGCAGCAGATACGCAGTATTTT	TRBV6-5	-	-	TRBJ2-3
CASRPRGSGGIHEQFF	TGTGCCAGCAGGCCGCGGGGGTCGGGTGGTATCCATGAGCAGTTCTTC	TRBV6-1	few	TRBD2	TRBJ2-1
CASTRGRGWVGNQPQHF	TGTGCCAGTACTAGGGGGAGAGGCTGGGTGGGCAATCAGCCCCAGCATTTT	TRBV19	-	-	TRBJ1-5
CASSLVGARSYTF	TGTGCCAGCAGTTTGGTGGGGGCTAGGAGCTACACCTTC	TRBV12-3/TRBV12-4	-	-	TRBJ1-2
CASSYRQGPSRANVLTF	TGTGCCAGCAGTTACCGACAGGGGCCCTCTCGGGCCAACGTCCTGACTTTC	TRBV27	few	TRBD1	TRBJ2-6
CASSSRTLLETQYF	TGTGCCAGCAGTTCCCGCACCCTATTGGAGACCCAGTACTTC	TRBV12-3/TRBV12-4	once	-	TRBJ2-5
CASSLTGARNQPQHF	TGTGCCAGCAGTCTGACAGGGGCACGCAATCAGCCCCAGCATTTT	TRBV28	-	TRBD1	TRBJ1-5